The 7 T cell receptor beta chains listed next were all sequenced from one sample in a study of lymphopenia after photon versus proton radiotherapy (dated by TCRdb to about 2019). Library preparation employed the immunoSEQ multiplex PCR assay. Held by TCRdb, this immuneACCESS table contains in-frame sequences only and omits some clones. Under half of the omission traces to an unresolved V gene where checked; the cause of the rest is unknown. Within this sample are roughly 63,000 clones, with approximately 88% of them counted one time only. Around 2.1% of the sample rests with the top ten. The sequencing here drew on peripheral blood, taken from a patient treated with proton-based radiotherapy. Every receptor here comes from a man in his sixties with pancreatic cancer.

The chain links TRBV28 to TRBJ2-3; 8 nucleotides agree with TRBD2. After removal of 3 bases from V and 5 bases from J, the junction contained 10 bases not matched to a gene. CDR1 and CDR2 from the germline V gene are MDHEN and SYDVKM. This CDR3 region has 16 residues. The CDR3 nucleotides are TGTGCCAGCAGTTTTGTAGCGGGACCCCAGGGAGATACGCAGTATTTT. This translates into CASSFVAGPQGDTQYF. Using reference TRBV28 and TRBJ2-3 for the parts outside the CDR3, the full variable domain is DVKVTQSSRYLVKRTGEKVFLECVQDMDHENMFWYRQDPGLGLRLIYFSYDVKMKEKGDIPEGYSVSREKKERFSLILESASTNQTSMYLCASSFVAGPQGDTQYFGPGTRLTVL.

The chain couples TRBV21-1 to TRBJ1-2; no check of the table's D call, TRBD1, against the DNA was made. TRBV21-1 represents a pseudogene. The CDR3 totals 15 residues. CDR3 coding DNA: TGTGCCAGCAGCAAAAAAGGGGCGAGGAACTATGGCTACACCTTC. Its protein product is CASSKKGARNYGYTF.

In nucleotides, the CDR3 is TGCGCCAGCAGCTTGGGACTGGTCGGCGAGCAGTACTTC. Amino acid sequence: CASSLGLVGEQYF. The J gene is TRBJ2-7, the V gene TRBV5-1; D call uncertain. CDR1 and CDR2 from the germline V gene are SGHRS and YFSETQ. V lost 0 bases and J lost 6, with 10 bases in between. The CDR3 totals 13 residues.

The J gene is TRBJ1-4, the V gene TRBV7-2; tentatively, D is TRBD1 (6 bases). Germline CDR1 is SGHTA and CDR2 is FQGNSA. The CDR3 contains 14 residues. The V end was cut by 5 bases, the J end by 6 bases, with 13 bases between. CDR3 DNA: TGTGCCAGCAGCAGGGGGGTGGCCGATGAAAAACTGTTTTTT. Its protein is CASSRGVADEKLFF.

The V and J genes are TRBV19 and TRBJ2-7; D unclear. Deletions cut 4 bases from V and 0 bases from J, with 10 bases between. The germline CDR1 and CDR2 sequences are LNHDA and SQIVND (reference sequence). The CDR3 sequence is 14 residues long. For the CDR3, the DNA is TGTGCCAGTAGTAACTGGGGTGGCTCCTACGAGCAGTACTTC. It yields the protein CASSNWGGSYEQYF. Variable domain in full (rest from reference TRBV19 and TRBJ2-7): DGGITQSPKYLFRKEGQNVTLSCEQNLNHDAMYWYRQDPGQGLRLIYYSQIVNDFQKGDIAEGYSVSREKKESFPLTVTSAQKNPTAFYLCASSNWGGSYEQYFGPGTRLTVT.

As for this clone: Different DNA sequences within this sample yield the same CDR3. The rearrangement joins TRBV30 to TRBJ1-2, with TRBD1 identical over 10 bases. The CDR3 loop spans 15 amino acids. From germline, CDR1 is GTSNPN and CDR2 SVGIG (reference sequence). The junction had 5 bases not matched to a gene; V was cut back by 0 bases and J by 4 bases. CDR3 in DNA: TGTGCCTGGAGTGTACTAAGGACAGGGGGCTATGGCTACACCTTC. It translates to CAWSVLRTGGYGYTF.

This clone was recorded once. The CDR3 region has the DNA TGTGCCAGCAGGGCCGGGGCCGACAATCAGCCCCAGCATTTT. It specifies CASRAGADNQPQHF. The rearrangement joins TRBV7-8 to TRBJ1-5, with D perhaps TRBD1 (5 bases). V was pared by 6 bases and J by 3 bases, with 12 bases between. Per the germline V gene, CDR1 is SGHVS and CDR2 is FQNEAQ. The CDR3 has 14 residues.